Listed below are T cell receptor beta chains from one sample, sequenced in a study of human T cells and chemical hapten exposure. TCRdb re-called the RACE reads with MiXCR, one entry per CDR3 protein. The data show some 49,000 distinct CDR3 sequences, less than 9.5% seen once. The source material was whole blood, sampled in connection with sensitization to the hapten diphenylcyclopropenone (DPC). The receptors here all came from a woman between 50 and 59 years old with alopecia areata. Some clones in this sample may be carry-over from other donors' samples. CDR3s leave out the opening cysteine and the closing phenylalanine or tryptophan. Fields, in order: V gene, J gene, CDR3 protein.

TRBV4-1,TRBJ1-4,ASSLKDSSEKLF
TRBV7-9,TRBJ2-7,ASSFSVGSYEQY
TRBV9,TRBJ2-4,ASGAASGTKAGNIQY
TRBV9,TRBJ2-2,ASSVGLAGGWNTGELF
TRBV6-1,TRBJ2-7,ASGGSPYEQY
TRBV6-2/TRBV6-3,TRBJ2-2,ASSYPPGRGTGELF
TRBV6-4,TRBJ2-3,ASSGDLLDTQY
TRBV6-2/TRBV6-3,TRBJ1-1,ATSEAGRIEAF
TRBV3-1,TRBJ2-3,ASSQYVATQY
TRBV10-3,TRBJ1-1,AISEIAGSRTEAF
TRBV12-3/TRBV12-4,TRBJ2-4,ASSREVAGGLAKNIQY
TRBV9,TRBJ2-1,ASSVGGGSYNEQF
TRBV6-2/TRBV6-3,TRBJ2-2,ASSYSQGTGELF
TRBV27,TRBJ1-1,ASRDRARTEAF
TRBV11-2,TRBJ2-1,ASSLDAGPKRHEQF
TRBV7-9,TRBJ2-6,ATQVAGAGANVLT
TRBV3-1,TRBJ1-2,ASSPLSGRDRYGYT
TRBV7-6,TRBJ1-1,ASSLAGGGEAF
TRBV11-2,TRBJ2-7,ASSLDDEQY
TRBV6-2/TRBV6-3,TRBJ2-1,ASSYSRTANEQF
TRBV9,TRBJ2-7,ASSVSGQTYEQY
TRBV18,TRBJ1-2,ASSPGTKDGYT
TRBV29-1,TRBJ2-7,SVVGRADEQY
TRBV7-2,TRBJ2-7,ASSPRDTPTQEQY
TRBV18,TRBJ1-1,ASSPPTVLNTEAF
TRBV20-1,TRBJ1-1,SAKKQGGGDTEAF
TRBV7-6,TRBJ1-1,ASSLEMNTEAF
TRBV2,TRBJ1-5,ASSDSVGVFNQPQH
TRBV10-3,TRBJ2-1,AISESGASGSNEQF
TRBV20-1,TRBJ1-1,SARTQTVEAF
TRBV27,TRBJ2-6,ASSLRDSSASGANVLT
TRBV3-1,TRBJ2-4,ASSQNRIAKNIQY
TRBV11-2,TRBJ2-7,ASSSPNGIRQY
TRBV10-1,TRBJ2-7,AAGPSQRETSYEQY
TRBV7-9,TRBJ2-5,ASSSGTVHQETQY
TRBV18,TRBJ1-2,ASSPPWTPGGGYT
TRBV5-1,TRBJ2-1,ASSTPGDEQF
TRBV20-1,TRBJ2-7,SASVPGRLAGEQY
TRBV3-1,TRBJ1-6,ASSQRREHSPLH
TRBV25-1,TRBJ1-1,ASTPGTSMSAF
TRBV6-6,TRBJ2-3,ASSYDPWADTQY
TRBV18,TRBJ2-1,ASSTILLNRGSYNEQF
TRBV28,TRBJ2-7,ASSLLSWPY
TRBV11-2,TRBJ1-3,ASSQNYPGAGNTIY
TRBV28,TRBJ2-3,ASTSGQGGSTDTQY
TRBV29-1,TRBJ2-1,SVVERGSYNEQF
TRBV10-3,TRBJ2-7,AARSSGNAYEQY